These 5 T cell receptor beta chains came from one sample sequenced in a study of cytomegalovirus exposure and HLA in healthy donors. PCR employed 60 Vbeta and 13 Jbeta primers. Only in-frame clones appear in the TCRdb table, and some are missing; sequencing was by immunoSEQ multiplex PCR. The table has 79,000 or so clones, more than 65% seen once. Sequencing was carried out using PBMCs. These TCRs come from a woman aged 40 to 50 in good health and CMV-seropositive.

This sequence joins TRBV27 and TRBJ1-6, with a possible D match to TRBD1 (5 bases). Trimming stripped 5 bases from V and 9 bases from J, with 23 bases between. The CDR3 is 17 amino acids. From germline, CDR1 is MNHEY and CDR2 SMNVEV (reference sequence). CDR3 protein: CASSPKMGGGFSSPLHF. The DNA of the CDR3 is TGTGCCAGCAGTCCAAAGATGGGGGGAGGCTTTAGTTCACCCCTCCACTTT.

The rearrangement joins TRBV15 to TRBJ1-1, with TRBD1 identical over 12 bases. Germline values: CDR1 LNHNV, CDR2 YYDKDF (reference sequence). The CDR3 runs to 17 residues. Trimming cost V 6 bases and J 1 base; bases outside gene matches: 9. The DNA for the CDR3 is TGTGCCACCAGGAGGGGGACAGGGGGCAGGGGGAACACTGAAGCTTTCTTT. The encoded protein is CATRRGTGGRGNTEAFF.

A few counts support this clone. The chain recombines TRBV27 with TRBJ1-2; 7 bases map to TRBD1. Germline V lookup: CDR1 MNHEY, CDR2 SMNVEV (reference sequence). The CDR3 covers 15 residues. After removal of 2 bases from V and 0 bases from J, the junction contained 3 bases not matched to a gene. CDR3 sequence reads: CASSLRQGTNYGYTF. As DNA, the CDR3 is TGTGCCAGCAGTTTAAGACAGGGAACTAACTATGGCTACACCTTC.

This chain uses TRBV12-1 with TRBJ2-2; no check of the table's D call, TRBD2, against the DNA was made. TRBV12-1 is termed a pseudogene. The CDR3 sequence is 19 residues long. CDR3 protein: CASSPPLRLAGENTGELFF. CDR3 DNA sequence: TGTGCCAGCAGCCCCCCACTTCGACTAGCGGGAGAAAACACCGGGGAGCTGTTTTTT.

The chain's CDR3 is CALTGYGYTF. CDR3 DNA sequence: TGTGCCTTGACAGGTTATGGCTACACCTTC. The chain employs TRBV30 and TRBJ1-2, with D possibly being TRBD1 (6 bases). There are 10 residues in the CDR3. CDR1 and CDR2 (germline): GTSNPN, SVGIG (reference sequence). Trimming took off 7 bases at V and 5 bases at J, with 8 bases between the two ends.